This note documents a single T cell receptor (beta chain) sequence. The sample is drawn from a study of blood T cell repertoires in COVID-19. Produced via immunoSEQ multiplex PCR; TCRdb's table is partial and in-frame only. The sample yields 190,000 or so clones, 85% to 90% seen once. Germline V gene sequence: CDR1 MNHEY, CDR2 SMNVEV (reference sequence). The CDR3 spans 14 residues. Trimming pared 3 bases from V and 12 bases from J, leaving 18 bases between. Clinical history as reported by participants underpinned cohort assignment. The sequenced material came from PBMCs or T cells enriched from blood (not recorded which). This clonotype originated in a man aged 25-45 years who had recovered from COVID-19. The chain recombines TRBV27 with TRBJ1-5; D not resolved. The CDR3, as DNA: TGTGCCAGCAGTTTTCGTACGTCCCGAGCGAACCAGCATTTT. It codes for CASSFRTSRANQHF.